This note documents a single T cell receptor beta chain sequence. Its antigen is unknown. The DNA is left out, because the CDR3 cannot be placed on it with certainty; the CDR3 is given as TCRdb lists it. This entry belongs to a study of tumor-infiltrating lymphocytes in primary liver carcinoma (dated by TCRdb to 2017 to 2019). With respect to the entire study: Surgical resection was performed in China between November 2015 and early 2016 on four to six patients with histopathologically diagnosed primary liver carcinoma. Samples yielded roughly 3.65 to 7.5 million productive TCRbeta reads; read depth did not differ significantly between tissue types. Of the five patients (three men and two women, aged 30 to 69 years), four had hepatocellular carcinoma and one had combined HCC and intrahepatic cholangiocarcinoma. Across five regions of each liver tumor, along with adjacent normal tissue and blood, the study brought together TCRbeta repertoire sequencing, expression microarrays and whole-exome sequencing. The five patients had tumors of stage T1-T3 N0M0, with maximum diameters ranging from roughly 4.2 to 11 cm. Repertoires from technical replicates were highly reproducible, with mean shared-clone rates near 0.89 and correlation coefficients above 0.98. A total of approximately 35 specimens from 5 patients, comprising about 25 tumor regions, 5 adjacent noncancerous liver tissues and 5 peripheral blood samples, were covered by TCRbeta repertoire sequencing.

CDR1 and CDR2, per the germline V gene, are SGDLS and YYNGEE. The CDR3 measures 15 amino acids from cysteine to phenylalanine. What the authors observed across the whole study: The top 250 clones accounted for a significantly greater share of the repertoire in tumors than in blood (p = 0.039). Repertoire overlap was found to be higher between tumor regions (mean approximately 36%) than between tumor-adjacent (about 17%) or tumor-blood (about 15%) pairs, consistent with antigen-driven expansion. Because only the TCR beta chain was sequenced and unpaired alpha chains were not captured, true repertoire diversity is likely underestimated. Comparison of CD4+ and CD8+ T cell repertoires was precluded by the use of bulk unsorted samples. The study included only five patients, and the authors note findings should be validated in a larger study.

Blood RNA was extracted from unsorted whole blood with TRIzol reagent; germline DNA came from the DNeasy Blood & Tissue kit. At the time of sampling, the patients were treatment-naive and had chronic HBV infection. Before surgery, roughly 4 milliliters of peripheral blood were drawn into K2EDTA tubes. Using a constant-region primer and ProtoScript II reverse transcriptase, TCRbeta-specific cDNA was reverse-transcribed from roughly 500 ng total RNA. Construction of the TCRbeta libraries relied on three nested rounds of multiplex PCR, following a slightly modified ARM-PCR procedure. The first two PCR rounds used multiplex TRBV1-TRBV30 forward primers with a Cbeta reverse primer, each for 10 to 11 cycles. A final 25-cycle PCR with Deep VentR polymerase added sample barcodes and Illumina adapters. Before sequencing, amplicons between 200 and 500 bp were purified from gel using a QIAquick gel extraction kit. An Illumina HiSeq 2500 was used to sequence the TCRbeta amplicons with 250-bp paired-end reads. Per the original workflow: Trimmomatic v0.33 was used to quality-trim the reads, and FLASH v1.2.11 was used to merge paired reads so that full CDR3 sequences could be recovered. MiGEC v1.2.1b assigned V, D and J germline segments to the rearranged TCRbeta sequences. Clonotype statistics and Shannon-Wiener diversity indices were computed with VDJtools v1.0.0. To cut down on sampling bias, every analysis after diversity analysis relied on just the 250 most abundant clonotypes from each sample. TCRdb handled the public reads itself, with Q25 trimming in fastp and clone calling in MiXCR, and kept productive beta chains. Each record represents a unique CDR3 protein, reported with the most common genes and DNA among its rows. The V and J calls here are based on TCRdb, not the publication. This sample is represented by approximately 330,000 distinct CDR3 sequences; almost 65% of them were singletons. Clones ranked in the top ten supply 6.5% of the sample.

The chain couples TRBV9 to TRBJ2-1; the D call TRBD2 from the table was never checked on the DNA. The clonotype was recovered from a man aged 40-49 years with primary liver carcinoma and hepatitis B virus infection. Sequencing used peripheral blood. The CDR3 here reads CVSSVASGSVNEQFF.